The clone carrying this T cell receptor beta chain was counted a single time. The sample belongs to a study of blood T cell repertoires in COVID-19. Study-level background: The United States, Italy and Spain provided the acute and convalescent COVID-19 samples. Sample material is recorded as cDNA or gDNA derived from T cells, B-cell-depleted T cells, or PBMCs.

In the original analysis: For nucleated cells, counts were estimated from reference gene primer amplification. The data were produced by immunoSEQ multiplex PCR, yet TCRdb's version contains in-frame clones alone and is incomplete. V, J and clone size derive from that table, while D and trimming were established from the DNA sequence. The sample carries roughly 76,000 clones, roughly 84% recorded once. The length of the CDR3 is 13 residues. The germline V and J ends were trimmed by 4 bases and 5 bases, with 14 bases remaining between them. The germline gives CDR1 SQVTM, CDR2 ANQGSEA. Material for sequencing was peripheral blood. J is TRBJ1-1 and V is TRBV29-1; weak D call: TRBD1 (5 bases). The clonotype originates from a woman under 30 with acute or convalescent COVID-19. The CDR3 region is CSVVVGQATEAFF. The CDR3 DNA follows: TGCAGCGTTGTCGTGGGGCAGGCGACTGAAGCTTTCTTT.